These 19 T cell receptor beta chains share one sample of origin, sequenced in a study of cytomegalovirus exposure and HLA in healthy donors (dated by TCRdb to about 2017). To prepare the library, the immunoSEQ multiplex PCR assay was applied. The multiplex PCR relied on a mix of 60 forward primers for TCR Vbeta segments and 13 reverse primers for TCR Jbeta segments. The table comes from immuneACCESS by way of TCRdb, which keeps in-frame sequences with V and J called. Part of the clones is missing from these tables; in studies checked, under half for an unresolved V gene and the rest for unknown reasons. The sample table contains roughly 150,000 clones; only one count was recorded for 76% of them. The biggest ten clones account for about 3% of the sample. The sequencing sample was made of PBMCs. Every receptor here comes from a male donor in good health and CMV-seronegative.

V usage is TRBV4-3 and J usage is TRBJ2-1; a weak D match, TRBD2 (5 bases). V lost 0 bases, J lost 9 bases, and 9 bases lay in between. The germline V gene encodes CDR1 LGHNA and CDR2 YSLEER. CDR3 length equals 13 residues. In DNA form, the CDR3 reads TGCGCCAGCAGCCAAGATCGGGGTGGTGAGCAGTTCTTC. Translating gives CASSQDRGGEQFF.

The chain carries TRBV7-6 and TRBJ1-4, with TRBD1 as a possible D gene (6 bases). The CDR3 consists of 14 residues. V was clipped by 5 bases and J by 5 bases, with 12 bases between them. Germline lookup yields CDR1 SGHVS and CDR2 FNYEAQ. In nucleotides, the CDR3 is TGTGCCAGCAGCCCAGAGGGGGTGAATGAAAAACTGTTTTTT. Its translation: CASSPEGVNEKLFF.

This clone was seen once. This chain links TRBV7-9 with TRBJ2-1; D gene ambiguous. The CDR3 loop spans 12 amino acids. V lost 5 bases to trimming and J lost 4 bases, with 6 bases between them. Germline lookup yields CDR1 SEHNR and CDR2 FQNEAQ (reference sequence). CDR3: CASSPSYNEQFF. CDR3 sequence (DNA): TGTGCCAGCAGCCCGAGTTACAATGAGCAGTTCTTC.

V and J are TRBV7-8 and TRBJ1-3, with D maybe TRBD1 (6 bases). Germline V lookup: CDR1 SGHVS, CDR2 FQNEAQ. This CDR3 is built from 17 residues. With 4 bases removed from V and 4 bases from J, the gap between germline ends came to 20 bases. The CDR3 sequence: CASSSQAFRGIGNTIYF. CDR3 bases: TGTGCCAGCAGCTCTCAGGCTTTTAGGGGGATCGGAAACACCATATATTTT.

This clone appeared a single time. The V and J genes are TRBV11-2 and TRBJ1-1, with TRBD1 as a possible D gene (6 bases). The germline V and J ends were trimmed by 2 bases and 3 bases, with 13 bases remaining between them. There are 15 residues in the CDR3. The germline gives CDR1 SGHAT, CDR2 FQNNGV. CDR3 protein: CASSLLRGGDTEAFF. For the CDR3, the DNA is TGTGCCAGCAGCTTACTCCGAGGGGGGGACACTGAAGCTTTCTTT.

The chain uses TRBV29-1 and TRBJ2-5, with TRBD2 matching over 8 bases. Germline V lookup: CDR1 SQVTM, CDR2 ANQGSEA. The CDR3 has 14 amino acids. V gave up 4 bases and J gave up 4 bases; unmatched junction bases: 8. The chain's CDR3 is CSVGGSGEGETQYF. CDR3 bases: TGCAGCGTTGGGGGTAGCGGGGAGGGAGAGACCCAGTACTTC.

The genes are TRBV7-9 and TRBJ2-6, with TRBD1 as a possible D gene (5 bases). Trimming removed 2 bases at V and 0 bases at J, with 17 bases between. This CDR3 has 19 amino acids. Germline lookup yields CDR1 SEHNR and CDR2 FQNEAQ (reference sequence). CDR3: CASSLSLTGAYSGANVLTF. The CDR3 DNA reads TGTGCCAGCAGCTTATCGCTTACAGGTGCTTACTCTGGGGCCAACGTCCTGACTTTC.

The rearrangement joins TRBV6-5 to TRBJ2-7; perhaps TRBD1 as D (5 bases). Trimming removed 0 bases from V and 2 bases from J, with 8 bases in between. CDR1 and CDR2 (germline): MNHEY, SVGAGI. This CDR3 region has 14 residues. The CDR3 protein is CASSYSQGPYEQYF. CDR3 DNA: TGTGCCAGCAGTTACTCTCAGGGCCCCTACGAGCAGTACTTC.

The chain carries TRBV28 and TRBJ2-1; maybe TRBD1 (6 bases). The CDR3 has 16 residues. From germline, CDR1 is MDHEN and CDR2 SYDVKM. V lost 2 bases and J 7 bases, leaving 18 bases between the germline ends. The CDR3 region is CASSLAAGAWVNEQFF. The CDR3 nucleotides are TGTGCCAGCAGTTTAGCCGCAGGGGCCTGGGTGAATGAGCAGTTCTTC.

The chain links TRBV28 to TRBJ1-4, with a tentative D call TRBD1 (6 bases). Germline V gene lookup returns CDR1 MDHEN and CDR2 SYDVKM. The CDR3 consists of 13 residues. The ends were cut back, 4 bases at V and 6 bases at J, with 9 bases in the middle. This CDR3 reads CASSWAGDEKLFF. The CDR3 nucleotides read TGTGCCAGCAGTTGGGCAGGGGATGAAAAACTGTTTTTT.

This chain links TRBV6-1 with TRBJ2-1; a weak D match, TRBD2 (6 bases). V lost 6 bases and J 16 bases, leaving 19 bases between the germline ends. Per germline, CDR1 MNHNS and CDR2 SASEGT. The CDR3 spans 12 residues. CDR3: CASRLDPGVTFF. In nucleotides, the CDR3 is TGTGCCAGCAGACTCGATCCGGGAGTGACTTTCTTC.

This chain joins TRBV11-2 and TRBJ2-1; 7 nucleotides line up with TRBD2. The V gene's germline CDR1 is SGHAT and CDR2 FQNNGV. The CDR3 covers 14 residues. V dropped 7 bases and J dropped 1; count of bases not matched to a gene: 4. DNA of the CDR3: TGTGCCAGCAAAGGACTAGGATCCTACAATGAGCAGTTCTTC. Amino acids: CASKGLGSYNEQFF.

The chain has TRBV7-9 and TRBJ1-5; D gene uncertain. Trimming removed 5 bases from V and 7 bases from J, with 12 bases in between. The CDR3 is made up of 13 amino acids. From germline, CDR1 is SEHNR and CDR2 FQNEAQ (reference sequence). CDR3 in DNA: TGTGCCAGCAGCCTAGAAGGGAGGCAGCCCCAGCATTTT. Its protein is CASSLEGRQPQHF.

The V call is TRBV27, the J call TRBJ1-5; D remains unclear. Trimming took off 6 bases at V and 4 bases at J, with 7 bases between the two ends. Germline lookup yields CDR1 MNHEY and CDR2 SMNVEV (reference sequence). The CDR3 runs 12 residues. CDR3 sequence (DNA): TGTGCCAGCAGCTACCTAAATCAGCCCCAGCATTTT. The encoded protein is CASSYLNQPQHF.

The rearrangement joins TRBV5-1 to TRBJ1-4; 9 bases agree with TRBD1. The CDR3 totals 15 residues. From germline, CDR1 is SGHRS and CDR2 YFSETQ. V shed 4 bases, J shed 8 bases, and the junction held 9 bases outside the gene matches. The CDR3 loop is CASSGGTGNREKLFF. CDR3 DNA: TGCGCCAGCAGCGGCGGGACAGGGAATAGAGAAAAACTGTTTTTT. The full variable domain, in which reference TRBV5-1 and TRBJ1-4 provide the parts outside the CDR3, is KAGVTQTPRYLIKTRGQQVTLSCSPISGHRSVSWYQQTPGQGLQFLFEYFSETQRNKGNFPGRFSGRQFSNSRSEMNVSTLELGDSALYLCASSGGTGNREKLFFGSGTQLSVL.

The V call is TRBV9, the J call TRBJ2-6, with D possibly matching TRBD1 (6 bases). Germline values: CDR1 SGDLS, CDR2 YYNGEE. The CDR3 runs to 19 residues. V lost 4 bases and J lost 1, with 21 bases in between. The CDR3 reads CASSPNLIPQGSGANVLTF. The CDR3 DNA follows: TGTGCCAGCAGCCCGAACTTAATCCCACAGGGATCTGGGGCCAACGTCCTGACTTTC.

This rearrangement joins TRBV27 to TRBJ2-7, with 10 bases fitting TRBD1. J lost 6 bases, V lost 3 bases, and 5 bases had no gene match. Germline V gene data show CDR1 as MNHEY and CDR2 as SMNVEV (reference sequence). The CDR3 loop spans 14 amino acids. Here the CDR3 reads CASSLGTGVSEQYF. CDR3 bases: TGTGCCAGCAGTTTGGGGACAGGGGTGAGCGAGCAGTACTTC.

V is TRBV18 and J is TRBJ1-1; the D gene is possibly TRBD1 (6 bases). CDR1 is KGHSH and CDR2 is LQKENI in the germline V gene. The CDR3 runs 12 residues. The ends were cut back, 5 bases at V and 5 bases at J, with 9 bases in the middle. This chain's CDR3 is CASSSGVTEAFF. DNA for the CDR3: TGTGCCAGCTCATCAGGGGTTACTGAAGCTTTCTTT.

The V and J genes are TRBV9 and TRBJ1-2; unclear D gene. V lost 6 bases and J 8 bases, leaving 11 bases between the germline ends. Germline-derived CDR1 and CDR2 are SGDLS and YYNGEE. The CDR3 length is 11 residues. The CDR3 sequence is CASMGPQGYTF. For the CDR3, the DNA is TGTGCCAGCATGGGCCCTCAGGGCTACACCTTC.